What follows are 16 T cell receptor beta chains derived from one specimen sequenced in a study of blood T cell repertoires in COVID-19. Only in-frame clones appear in the TCRdb table, and some are missing; sequencing was by immunoSEQ multiplex PCR. In the table there are roughly 300,000 clones, 75% to 90% of which are singletons. What was sequenced was PBMCs or T cells enriched from blood (not recorded which). These receptors were taken from a woman aged 45-60 years who had recovered from COVID-19.

This clone was found a few times. V is TRBV5-4 and J is TRBJ2-1; TRBD2 matches 9 bases. Germline CDR1 reads SGHNT; CDR2 reads YYREEE (reference sequence). The CDR3 consists of 16 residues. The J segment lost 0 bases and the V segment lost 6 bases, leaving 7 bases of the junction unmatched. In nucleotides, the CDR3 is TGTGCCAGCAATCCAGCGGGGGGAAGCTCCTACAATGAGCAGTTCTTC. Encoded protein: CASNPAGGSSYNEQFF. Complete variable domain (other parts from reference TRBV5-4 and TRBJ2-1): ETGVTQSPTHLIKTRGQQVTLRCSSQSGHNTVSWYQQALGQGPQFIFQYYREEENGRGNFPPRFSGLQFPNYSSELNVNALELDDSALYLCASNPAGGSSYNEQFFGPGTRLTVL.

This chain links TRBV7-9 with TRBJ2-5; perhaps TRBD2 as D (6 bases). The germline CDR1 and CDR2 sequences are SEHNR and FQNEAQ (reference sequence). The CDR3 length is 11 residues. The CDR3: CTSGVGETQYF. The CDR3 coding sequence is TGTACCTCGGGAGTTGGCGAGACCCAGTACTTC. The full variable domain, in which reference TRBV7-9 and TRBJ2-5 provide the parts outside the CDR3, is DTGVSQNPRHKITKRGQNVTFRCDPISEHNRLYWYRQTLGQGPEFLTYFQNEAQLEKSRLLSDRFSAERPKGSFSTLEIQRTEQGDSAMYLCTSGVGETQYFGPGTRLLVL.

The rearrangement joins TRBV7-7 to TRBJ2-2; 9 nucleotides align to TRBD1. The junction had 6 bases not matched to a gene; V was cut back by 4 bases and J by 3 bases. CDR3 length: 16 residues. Per the germline V gene, CDR1 is SSHAT and CDR2 is FNYEAQ (reference sequence). CDR3 protein: CASSSGTGSDTGELFF. CDR3 in DNA: TGTGCCAGCAGCTCGGGGACAGGGTCGGACACCGGGGAGCTGTTTTTT.

The J gene is TRBJ2-2, the V gene TRBV10-3, with 7 bases lining up with TRBD2. The trim removed 0 bases at V and 0 bases at J, leaving 4 bases unmatched. Germline V gene sequence: CDR1 ENHRY, CDR2 SYGVKD. This CDR3 has 17 residues. The CDR3 nucleotides read TGTGCCATCAGTGAGTCGAGTGGGGGGGCGAACACCGGGGAGCTGTTTTTT. Protein: CAISESSGGANTGELFF.

The chain has TRBV5-1 and TRBJ1-2; 7 bases agree with TRBD1. CDR1 is SGHRS and CDR2 is YFSETQ in the germline V gene. Unmatched junction bases numbered 1, after V lost 0 bases and J lost 2 bases. This CDR3 has 14 residues. This CDR3 reads CASSLAGQNYGYTF. The CDR3 region has the DNA TGCGCCAGCAGCTTGGCGGGACAGAACTATGGCTACACCTTC.

CDR3 loop: CASSLERLTSGYTF. For the CDR3, the DNA is TGTGCCAGCAGCTTAGAAAGACTCACGAGCGGCTACACCTTC. The chain employs TRBV7-2 and TRBJ1-2, with unresolved D. The ends were cut back, 1 base at V and 8 bases at J, with 14 bases in the middle. This CDR3 has 14 residues. CDR1 and CDR2 from the germline V gene are SGHTA and FQGNSA.

The chain recombines TRBV9 with TRBJ1-1; D is perhaps TRBD1 (6 bases). The V and J ends lost 3 bases and 4 bases respectively, with 19 bases between them. CDR3 length equals 16 residues. The germline gives CDR1 SGDLS, CDR2 YYNGEE. The chain's CDR3 is CASSEGHYLGFTEAFF. CDR3 DNA sequence: TGTGCCAGCAGCGAGGGACACTATCTCGGTTTCACTGAAGCTTTCTTT.

This chain links TRBV30 with TRBJ1-1; 9 bases are shared with TRBD1. Germline trimming cut 2 bases from V and 5 bases from J; bases unmatched to any gene: 3. The length of the CDR3 is 13 residues. CDR1 GTSNPN and CDR2 SVGIG come from the germline V gene (reference sequence). CDR3 bases: TGTGCCTGGAGTAACAGGGGGCAAACTGAAGCTTTCTTT. This encodes CAWSNRGQTEAFF. Full variable domain (missing parts from reference TRBV30 and TRBJ1-1): SQTIHQWPATLVQPVGSPLSLECTVEGTSNPNLYWYRQAAGRGLQLLFYSVGIGQISSEVPQNLSASRPQDRQFILSSKKLLLSDSGFYLCAWSNRGQTEAFFGQGTRLTVV.

This chain uses TRBV16 with TRBJ2-1; 7 bases match TRBD2. Germline trimming cut 1 base from V and 4 bases from J; bases unmatched to any gene: 4. Per germline, CDR1 KGHSY and CDR2 FQNENV. The CDR3 extends over 15 amino acids. The CDR3 sequence: CASSQFSGRYNEQFF. As DNA, the CDR3 is TGTGCCAGCAGCCAATTTAGCGGGCGTTACAATGAGCAGTTCTTC.

The chain has TRBV24-1 and TRBJ2-1; 7 bases are a match to TRBD1. The CDR3 is 16 amino acids. V dropped 1 base and J dropped 4; count of bases not matched to a gene: 6. Germline lookup yields CDR1 KGHDR and CDR2 SFDVKD. The CDR3 spells CATSDFGTELYNEQFF. CDR3 DNA: TGTGCCACCAGTGATTTCGGGACAGAGCTGTACAATGAGCAGTTCTTC.

The chain employs TRBV9 and TRBJ1-1, with TRBD1 matching over 9 bases. The CDR3 consists of 14 residues. In germline, CDR1 is SGDLS, CDR2 YYNGEE. Germline trimming cut 3 bases from V and 6 bases from J; bases unmatched to any gene: 6. The CDR3 coding sequence is TGTGCCAGCAGCGCACAGGGGGCGAGGGCTGAAGCTTTCTTT. Protein sequence: CASSAQGARAEAFF.

The chain employs TRBV27 and TRBJ1-5; TRBD1 might be the D (5 bases). This CDR3 is 14 amino acids long. Germline assignment: CDR1 MNHEY and CDR2 SMNVEV (reference sequence). The V and J ends lost 5 bases and 3 bases respectively, with 11 bases between them. CDR3 region: CASSRGLDNQPQHF. The CDR3 bases are TGTGCCAGCAGTCGGGGGTTGGACAATCAGCCCCAGCATTTT.

This rearrangement joins TRBV28 to TRBJ2-7, with no clear D. In germline, CDR1 is MDHEN, CDR2 SYDVKM. The CDR3 spans 13 residues. Trimming cost V 10 bases and J 0 bases, with 13 bases left between them. CDR3: CATTVGSSYEQYF. In nucleotides, the CDR3 is TGTGCCACGACTGTTGGCAGCTCCTACGAGCAGTACTTC.

This chain links TRBV5-1 with TRBJ2-2, with 8 bases fitting TRBD1. CDR1 and CDR2 from the germline V gene are SGHRS and YFSETQ. The CDR3 sequence is 15 residues long. The trim removed 6 bases at V and 4 bases at J, leaving 8 bases unmatched. CDR3 in DNA: TGCGCCAGCACCCCGGACAGGGTGTTCACCGGGGAGCTGTTTTTT. As protein: CASTPDRVFTGELFF. The full variable domain, with the rest looked up from reference TRBV5-1 and TRBJ2-2, is KAGVTQTPRYLIKTRGQQVTLSCSPISGHRSVSWYQQTPGQGLQFLFEYFSETQRNKGNFPGRFSGRQFSNSRSEMNVSTLELGDSALYLCASTPDRVFTGELFFGEGSRLTVL.

The chain carries TRBV27 and TRBJ2-6; D unresolved. CDR3 size: 14 residues. In germline, CDR1 is MNHEY, CDR2 SMNVEV (reference sequence). The V and J ends lost 3 bases and 1 base respectively, with 4 bases between them. CDR3 sequence: CASSFSSGANVLTF. The DNA of the CDR3 is TGTGCCAGCAGTTTTTCGTCTGGGGCCAACGTCCTGACTTTC.

The J gene is TRBJ2-3, the V gene TRBV9; TRBD1 is a possible D gene (5 bases). From germline, CDR1 is SGDLS and CDR2 YYNGEE. V dropped 0 bases and J dropped 3 bases, with 14 bases sitting between them. The CDR3 totals 16 residues. CDR3 nucleotide sequence: TGTGCCAGCAGCGTAGGGATCAGGGAATGGACAGATACGCAGTATTTT. It translates to CASSVGIREWTDTQYF.